One and the same sample provided the 27 T cell receptor beta chains below, sequenced in a study of graft-versus-host responses after intestinal transplantation. Method: immunoSEQ multiplex PCR; TCRdb's copy keeps in-frame clones and lacks some. Of approximately 90,000 clones detected, about 85% appear once; the ten largest clones hold 0.28%. Antigen specificity for these receptors is unknown. This material consisted of unstimulated CD4+ T cells sorted from spleen or lymph node cells, taken before transplant. The receptors here all came from a human donor who was the organ donor for an intestinal transplant.

The V and J genes are TRBV19 and TRBJ1-4; 7 bases agree with TRBD1. Germline lookup yields CDR1 LNHDA and CDR2 SQIVND (reference sequence). The CDR3 has 18 residues. The junction had 9 bases not matched to a gene; V was cut back by 1 base and J by 1 base. DNA of the CDR3: TGTGCCAGTAGTATAGGGGACAGCGCGATAAGAACTAATGAAAAACTGTTTTTT. Protein product: CASSIGDSAIRTNEKLFF.

The V and J genes are TRBV7-8 and TRBJ1-2; the match to TRBD1 covers 9 bases. The CDR3 contains 14 residues. Germline V gene lookup returns CDR1 SGHVS and CDR2 FQNEAQ. The V and J ends lost 0 bases and 8 bases, in that order; junction bases with no gene match: 4. The CDR3 DNA reads as TGTGCCAGCAGCTTAGCCGGGACAGGGATCGGCTACACCTTC. Translated: CASSLAGTGIGYTF.

In its sample, this clone was seen a few times. The rearrangement joins TRBV30 to TRBJ2-2, with 7 bases identical to TRBD1. Germline V gives CDR1 GTSNPN, CDR2 SVGIG (reference sequence). V lost 4 bases to trimming and J lost 1 base; unmatched junction nucleotides: 3. The CDR3 covers 14 residues. In DNA form, the CDR3 reads TGTGCCTGGAACAGGGGCCTGAACACCGGGGAGCTGTTTTTT. This gives the protein CAWNRGLNTGELFF.

This clone was recorded only once. The V gene is TRBV11-1, the J gene TRBJ1-1; a weak D match, TRBD1 (6 bases). Trimming cost V 5 bases and J 5 bases, with 18 bases left between them. The V gene's germline CDR1 is SGHAT and CDR2 FQDESV (reference sequence). This CDR3 has 15 residues. Here the CDR3 reads CASSKYRARSTEAFF. DNA for the CDR3: TGTGCCAGCAGCAAATACAGGGCGAGGAGTACTGAAGCTTTCTTT. Using reference TRBV11-1 and TRBJ1-1 for the parts outside the CDR3, the full variable domain is EAEVAQSPRYKITEKSQAVAFWCDPISGHATLYWYRQILGQGPELLVQFQDESVVDDSQLPKDRFSAERLKGVDSTLKIQPAELGDSAMYLCASSKYRARSTEAFFGQGTRLTVV.

J is TRBJ2-5 and V is TRBV29-1; a possible D gene is TRBD2 (6 bases). The length of the CDR3 is 14 residues. Germline CDR1 is SQVTM and CDR2 is ANQGSEA. Trimming took 7 bases from V and 2 from J, leaving 17 bases between them. This chain's CDR3 is CSGWLAGSQETQYF. The CDR3 nucleotides are TGCAGCGGCTGGTTGGCGGGATCGCAAGAGACCCAGTACTTC. The variable domain in full, with the rest retrieved from reference TRBV29-1 and TRBJ2-5, is SAVISQKPSRDICQRGTSLTIQCQVDSQVTMMFWYRQQPGQSLTLIATANQGSEATYESGFVIDKFPISRPNLTFSTLTVSNMSPEDSSIYLCSGWLAGSQETQYFGPGTRLLVL.

The genes are TRBV5-6 and TRBJ2-1; the match to TRBD2 covers 12 bases. The CDR3 loop spans 13 amino acids. Germline CDR1 and CDR2: SGHDT and YYEEEE. V trimming: 2 bases; J trimming: 10 bases; junction bases outside the gene matches: 1. CDR3 nucleotide sequence: TGTGCCAGCAGCTTAGGGACTAGCGGGGAGCAGTTCTTC. Translating it yields CASSLGTSGEQFF.

This CDR3 is CASSYRGVNTEAFF. In DNA form, the CDR3 reads TGTGCCAGCAGTTACCGGGGGGTGAACACTGAAGCTTTCTTT. The chain is built from TRBV6-6 and TRBJ1-1; D possibly corresponds to TRBD1 (5 bases). Germline-derived CDR1 and CDR2 are MNHNY and SVGAGI (reference sequence). CDR3 length equals 14 residues. Trimming shortened V by 2 bases and J by 0 bases, and 7 bases separated the two germline ends.

This chain links TRBV9 with TRBJ1-1, with a possible D match to TRBD1 (5 bases). The germline CDR1 and CDR2 sequences are SGDLS and YYNGEE. V was pared by 0 bases and J by 6 bases, with 15 bases between. CDR3 length: 15 residues. The DNA for the CDR3 is TGTGCCAGCAGCGTAGTTATAGGGGCTGGGCCTGAAGCTTTCTTT. Residues: CASSVVIGAGPEAFF.

The CDR3 DNA is TGTGCCAGCAGTGACCCGTATACGCAGTATTTT. It translates to CASSDPYTQYF. V usage is TRBV2 and J usage is TRBJ2-3; D unresolved. The CDR3 spans 11 residues. Germline V gene lookup returns CDR1 SNHLY and CDR2 FYNNEI. V gave up 3 bases and J gave up 7 bases, with 5 bases separating them.

The chain links TRBV7-6 to TRBJ1-1; TRBD1 agrees at 9 bases. The CDR3 has 15 residues. Per the germline V gene, CDR1 is SGHVS and CDR2 is FNYEAQ. The J segment lost 10 bases and the V segment lost 2 bases, leaving 11 bases of the junction unmatched. For the CDR3, the DNA is TGTGCCAGCAGCTTACGGGGACAGGGTCCCTCTCGAGCTTTCTTT. Translated, it gives CASSLRGQGPSRAFF.

The J gene is TRBJ1-1, the V gene TRBV21-1. TRBV21-1 is classified as a pseudogene. The CDR3 runs 17 residues. The CDR3 here is CASRRIVRRGLRTEAFF. The DNA of the CDR3 is TGTGCCAGCAGAAGGATAGTTCGTCGGGGTTTGAGGACTGAAGCTTTCTTT.

This chain connects TRBV7-8 to TRBJ2-7; D not resolved. V shed 5 bases and J shed 3 bases, with 8 bases lying between them. The CDR3 spans 12 residues. Germline assignment: CDR1 SGHVS and CDR2 FQNEAQ. CDR3 nucleotide sequence: TGTGCCAGCAGCGGTTCGGGCTACGAGCAGTACTTC. This gives the protein CASSGSGYEQYF.

V and J are TRBV29-1 and TRBJ2-1; 7 nucleotides line up with TRBD2. The germline CDR1 and CDR2 sequences are SQVTM and ANQGSEA. Trimming at V came to 6 bases and at J to 6 bases, leaving 2 bases not matched to a gene. The CDR3 sequence is 11 residues long. The CDR3 sequence: CSVRLANEQFF. CDR3 nucleotide sequence: TGCAGCGTCCGACTAGCCAATGAGCAGTTCTTC.

CDR3 sequence: CASSGGTRGSYEQYF. CDR3 DNA: TGTGCCAGCAGCGGAGGGACCCGCGGATCCTACGAGCAGTACTTC. J is TRBJ2-7 and V is TRBV21-1; TRBD2 is the table's D call, not checked against the DNA. TRBV21-1 is an annotated pseudogene. The CDR3 is 15 residues long.

V is TRBV19 and J is TRBJ2-1; possible D gene TRBD2, 6 bases. The CDR3 extends over 15 amino acids. Germline CDR1 and CDR2: LNHDA and SQIVND (reference sequence). Trimming removed 7 bases at V and 12 bases at J, with 25 bases between. The CDR3 DNA reads as TGTGCCAGTAAACGGGAGTCCTCGGGGGAAGTAGCGCAGTTCTTC. Translated, it gives CASKRESSGEVAQFF.

This chain joins TRBV25-1 and TRBJ2-3; the match to TRBD1 covers 9 bases. The germline V gene encodes CDR1 MGHDK and CDR2 SYGVNS. This CDR3 contains 18 residues. J lost 2 bases, V lost 2 bases, and 11 bases had no gene match. The CDR3 here is CASSEVQGAGEDTDTQYF. Written as DNA, the CDR3 is TGTGCCAGCAGTGAAGTACAGGGGGCCGGCGAGGACACAGATACGCAGTATTTT.

The chain carries TRBV7-9 and TRBJ2-5; 8 bases map to TRBD1. Germline-derived CDR1 and CDR2 are SEHNR and FQNEAQ (reference sequence). The CDR3 is 16 amino acids. The trim removed 5 bases at V and 2 bases at J, leaving 10 bases unmatched. The CDR3 DNA is TGTGCCAGCAGCCGTTGGACAGGGTTGGAACAAGAGACCCAGTACTTC. Residues: CASSRWTGLEQETQYF.

The chain joins TRBV7-2 to TRBJ1-3; D might be TRBD1 (5 bases). The CDR3 has 14 residues. Germline loops: CDR1 SGHTA, CDR2 FQGNSA. Deletions cut 5 bases from V and 0 bases from J, with 8 bases between. The CDR3 DNA is TGTGCCAGCAGCCAGGGAACCTCTGGAAACACCATATATTTT. Translating gives CASSQGTSGNTIYF. The full variable domain, its missing parts supplied by reference TRBV7-2 and TRBJ1-3, is GAGVSQSPSNKVTEKGKDVELRCDPISGHTALYWYRQSLGQGLEFLIYFQGNSAPDKSGLPSDRFSAERTGGSVSTLTIQRTQQEDSAVYLCASSQGTSGNTIYFGEGSWLTVV.

This chain uses TRBV5-1 with TRBJ1-1; D remains ambiguous. The V gene lost 1 base and the J gene lost 5 bases, with 15 bases spanning the gap. CDR1 is SGHRS and CDR2 is YFSETQ in the germline V gene. The CDR3 sequence is 15 residues long. This CDR3 reads CASSLLVSSGTEAFF. The CDR3 coding sequence is TGCGCCAGCAGCTTGCTAGTTTCGAGTGGGACTGAAGCTTTCTTT.

The chain links TRBV18 to TRBJ1-5; D is uncertain. The V and J ends lost 2 bases and 5 bases respectively, with 10 bases between them. The CDR3 extends over 14 amino acids. Germline V gene data show CDR1 as KGHSH and CDR2 as LQKENI. This CDR3 is CASSPVAGDQPQHF. The CDR3 DNA reads TGTGCCAGCTCACCAGTGGCCGGGGATCAGCCCCAGCATTTT.

This clone was recorded once. The chain couples TRBV4-1 to TRBJ2-7; TRBD2 aligns across 8 bases. With 1 base clipped from V and 2 bases from J, the junction kept 4 bases outside the gene matches. Germline CDR1 is MGHRA and CDR2 is YSYEKL. The CDR3 has 15 residues. DNA for the CDR3: TGCGCCAGCAGCCAAGGTCTCGGGAGGGCCTACGAGCAGTACTTC. Translating gives CASSQGLGRAYEQYF.

V usage is TRBV5-1 and J usage is TRBJ1-2; 8 nucleotides agree with TRBD1. With V trimmed by 1 base and J by 7 bases, 9 bases remained unmatched. Germline-derived CDR1 and CDR2 are SGHRS and YFSETQ. The CDR3 runs 15 residues. CDR3 protein: CASSLSLTGTGGYTF. The CDR3 DNA sequence: TGCGCCAGCAGCTTGTCACTTACAGGGACAGGTGGCTACACCTTC.

The V call is TRBV7-3, the J call TRBJ2-7; D not resolved. V was trimmed by 5 bases and J by 6 bases, leaving 14 bases between them. The germline gives CDR1 SGHTA, CDR2 FQGTGA. The CDR3 loop spans 13 amino acids. DNA of the CDR3: TGTGCCAGCAGCCCCGAGCCCCCCTTCGAGCAGTACTTC. Translation gives CASSPEPPFEQYF.

V usage is TRBV11-2 and J usage is TRBJ2-3; TRBD2 agrees at 15 bases. V lost 4 bases to trimming and J lost 12 bases; unmatched junction nucleotides: 8. The length of the CDR3 is 15 residues. Per germline, CDR1 SGHAT and CDR2 FQNNGV. The DNA for the CDR3 is TGTGCCAGCAGCTGGACTAGCGGGGGGGCCATATTTCAGTATTTT. As protein: CASSWTSGGAIFQYF.

The chain recombines TRBV7-9 with TRBJ2-7, with D uncertain. The CDR3 sequence is 13 residues long. Germline lookup yields CDR1 SEHNR and CDR2 FQNEAQ (reference sequence). Trimming took 2 bases from V and 6 from J, leaving 11 bases between them. This CDR3 is CASSLSEALEQYF. The CDR3 DNA sequence: TGTGCCAGCAGCTTAAGTGAGGCCCTCGAGCAGTACTTC.

This chain links TRBV5-4 with TRBJ1-1; D uncertain. The germline V and J ends were trimmed by 3 bases and 2 bases, with 11 bases remaining between them. CDR1 and CDR2 (germline): SGHNT, YYREEE (reference sequence). The CDR3 contains 14 residues. DNA of the CDR3: TGTGCCAGCAGCTCCCCGGGTTTAAACACTGAAGCTTTCTTT. It encodes CASSSPGLNTEAFF.

The chain carries TRBV2 and TRBJ1-2; 8 nucleotides match TRBD1. Germline V gene data show CDR1 as SNHLY and CDR2 as FYNNEI. This CDR3 has 14 residues. Germline trimming cut 1 base from V and 8 bases from J; bases unmatched to any gene: 6. This chain's CDR3 is CASSEETGVGGYTF. The DNA of the CDR3 is TGTGCCAGCAGTGAAGAGACAGGGGTCGGCGGCTACACCTTC.